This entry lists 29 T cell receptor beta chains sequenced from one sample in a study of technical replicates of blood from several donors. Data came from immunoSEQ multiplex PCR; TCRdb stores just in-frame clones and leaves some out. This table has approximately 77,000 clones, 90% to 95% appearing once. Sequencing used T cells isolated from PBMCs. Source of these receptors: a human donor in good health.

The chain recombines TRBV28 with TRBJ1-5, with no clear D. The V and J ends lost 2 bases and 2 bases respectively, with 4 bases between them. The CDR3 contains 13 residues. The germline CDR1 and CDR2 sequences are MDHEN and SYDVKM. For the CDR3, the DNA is TGTGCCAGCAGTTTACAGGGCAATCAGCCCCAGCATTTT. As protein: CASSLQGNQPQHF.

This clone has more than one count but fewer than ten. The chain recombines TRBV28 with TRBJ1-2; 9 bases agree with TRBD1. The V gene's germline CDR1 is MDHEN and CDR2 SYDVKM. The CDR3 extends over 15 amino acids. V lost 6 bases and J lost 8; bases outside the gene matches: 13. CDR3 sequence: CASRQTGTGPKGYTF. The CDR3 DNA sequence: TGTGCCAGCAGACAGACCGGGACAGGGCCTAAAGGCTACACCTTC.

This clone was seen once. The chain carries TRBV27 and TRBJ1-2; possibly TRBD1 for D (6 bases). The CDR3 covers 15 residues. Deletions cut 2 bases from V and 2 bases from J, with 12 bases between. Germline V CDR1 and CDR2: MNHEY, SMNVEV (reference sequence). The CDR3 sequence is CASSLMTGGNYGYTF. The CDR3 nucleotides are TGTGCCAGCAGTTTAATGACAGGCGGAAACTATGGCTACACCTTC.

CDR3 loop: CASSSGQGVYEQYF. CDR3 in DNA: TGTGCCAGCAGTTCTGGACAGGGGGTGTACGAGCAGTACTTC. The V and J genes are TRBV6-5 and TRBJ2-7, with 10 bases aligning to TRBD1. The V and J ends lost 4 bases and 4 bases, in that order; junction bases with no gene match: 4. The germline gives CDR1 MNHEY, CDR2 SVGAGI. The CDR3 contains 14 residues.

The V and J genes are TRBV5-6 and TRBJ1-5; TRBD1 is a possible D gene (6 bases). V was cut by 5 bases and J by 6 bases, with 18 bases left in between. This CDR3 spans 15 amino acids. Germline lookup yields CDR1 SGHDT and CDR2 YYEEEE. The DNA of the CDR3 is TGTGCCAGCAGTTCTTTTCCAGGGGCGGCTCAGCCCCAGCATTTT. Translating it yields CASSSFPGAAQPQHF.

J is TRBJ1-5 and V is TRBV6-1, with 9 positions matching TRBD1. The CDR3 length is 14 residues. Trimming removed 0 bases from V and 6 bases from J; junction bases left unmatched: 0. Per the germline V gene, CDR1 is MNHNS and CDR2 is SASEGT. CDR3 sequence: CASSEAGQGQPQHF. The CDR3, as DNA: TGTGCCAGCAGTGAAGCGGGACAGGGTCAGCCCCAGCATTTT.

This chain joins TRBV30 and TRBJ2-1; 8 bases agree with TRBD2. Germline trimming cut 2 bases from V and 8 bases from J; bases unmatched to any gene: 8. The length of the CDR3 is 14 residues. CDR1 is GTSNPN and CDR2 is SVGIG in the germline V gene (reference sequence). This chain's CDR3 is CAWSLLAVNDEQFF. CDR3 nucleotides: TGTGCCTGGAGTCTACTAGCGGTTAACGATGAGCAGTTCTTC.

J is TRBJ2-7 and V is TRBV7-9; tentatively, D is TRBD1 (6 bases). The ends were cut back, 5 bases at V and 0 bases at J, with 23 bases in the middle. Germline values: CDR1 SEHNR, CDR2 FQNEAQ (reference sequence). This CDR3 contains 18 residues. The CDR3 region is CASSADPPYGRGSYEQYF. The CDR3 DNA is TGTGCCAGCAGCGCCGATCCTCCCTATGGCAGGGGCTCCTACGAGCAGTACTTC. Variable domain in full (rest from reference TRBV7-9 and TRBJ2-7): DTGVSQNPRHKITKRGQNVTFRCDPISEHNRLYWYRQTLGQGPEFLTYFQNEAQLEKSRLLSDRFSAERPKGSFSTLEIQRTEQGDSAMYLCASSADPPYGRGSYEQYFGPGTRLTVT.

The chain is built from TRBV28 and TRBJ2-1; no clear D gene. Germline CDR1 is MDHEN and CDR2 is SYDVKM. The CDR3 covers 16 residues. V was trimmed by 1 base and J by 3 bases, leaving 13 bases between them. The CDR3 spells CASSLSRPNYYNEQFF. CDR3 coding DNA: TGTGCCAGCAGTTTATCCAGACCGAACTACTACAATGAGCAGTTCTTC.

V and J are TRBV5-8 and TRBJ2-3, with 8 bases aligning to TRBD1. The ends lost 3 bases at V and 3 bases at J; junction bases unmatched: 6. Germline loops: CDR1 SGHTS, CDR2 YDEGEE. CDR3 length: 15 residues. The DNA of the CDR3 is TGTGCCAGCAGCTCCCGACAGGGGACTACAGATACGCAGTATTTT. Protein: CASSSRQGTTDTQYF.

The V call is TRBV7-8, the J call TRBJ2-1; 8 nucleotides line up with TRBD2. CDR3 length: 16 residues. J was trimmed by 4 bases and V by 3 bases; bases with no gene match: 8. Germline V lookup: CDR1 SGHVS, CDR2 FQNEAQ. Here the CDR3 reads CASSLERVAGYNEQFF. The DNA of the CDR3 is TGTGCCAGCAGCTTGGAGAGGGTAGCGGGATACAATGAGCAGTTCTTC.

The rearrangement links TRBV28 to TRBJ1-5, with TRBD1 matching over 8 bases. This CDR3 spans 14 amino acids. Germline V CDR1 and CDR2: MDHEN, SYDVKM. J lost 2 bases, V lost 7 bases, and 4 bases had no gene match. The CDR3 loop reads CASIVTGGNQPQHF. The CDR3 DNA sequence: TGTGCCAGCATCGTGACAGGGGGCAATCAGCCCCAGCATTTT.

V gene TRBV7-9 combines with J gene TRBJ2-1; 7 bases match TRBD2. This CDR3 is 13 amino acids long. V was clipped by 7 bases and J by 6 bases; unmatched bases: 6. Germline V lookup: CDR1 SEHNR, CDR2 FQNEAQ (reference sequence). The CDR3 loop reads CASKGGSANEQFF. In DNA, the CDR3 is TGTGCCAGCAAGGGCGGGAGTGCCAATGAGCAGTTCTTC.

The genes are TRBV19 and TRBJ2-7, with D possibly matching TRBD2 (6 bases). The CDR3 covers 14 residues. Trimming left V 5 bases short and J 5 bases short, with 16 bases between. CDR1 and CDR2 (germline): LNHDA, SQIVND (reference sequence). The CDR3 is CASSDRFWRDEQYF. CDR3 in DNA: TGTGCCAGTAGTGACCGTTTCTGGAGGGACGAGCAGTACTTC.

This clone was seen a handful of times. The CDR3 region has the DNA TGTGCCAGCGGGGGCCTGAACACTGAAGCTTTCTTT. Amino acids: CASGGLNTEAFF. The V gene is TRBV6-1, the J gene TRBJ1-1; tentative D call: TRBD1 (6 bases). This CDR3 contains 12 residues. Germline-derived CDR1 and CDR2 are MNHNS and SASEGT. The V end lost 8 bases, the J end lost 0 bases, and 7 bases lay between the germline ends.

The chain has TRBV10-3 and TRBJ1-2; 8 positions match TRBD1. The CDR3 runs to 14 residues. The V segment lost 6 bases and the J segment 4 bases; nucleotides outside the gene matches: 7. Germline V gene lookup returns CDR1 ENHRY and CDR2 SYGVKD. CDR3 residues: CAIRPDRGPYGYTF. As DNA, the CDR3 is TGTGCCATCAGACCTGACAGGGGACCCTATGGCTACACCTTC.

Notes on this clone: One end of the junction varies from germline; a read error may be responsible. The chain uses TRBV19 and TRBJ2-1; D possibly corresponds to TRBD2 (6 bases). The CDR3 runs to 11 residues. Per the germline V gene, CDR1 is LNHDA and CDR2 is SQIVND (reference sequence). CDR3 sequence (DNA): TGTGCCAGTAGTATGGGACTGGGGTATGTCTTC. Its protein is CASSMGLGYVF.

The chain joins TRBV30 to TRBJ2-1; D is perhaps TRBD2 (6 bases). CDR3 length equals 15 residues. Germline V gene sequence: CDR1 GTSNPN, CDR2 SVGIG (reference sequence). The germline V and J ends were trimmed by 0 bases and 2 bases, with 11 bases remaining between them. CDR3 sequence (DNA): TGTGCCTGGAGTGTACTAGCTACTACCTACAATGAGCAGTTCTTC. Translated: CAWSVLATTYNEQFF.

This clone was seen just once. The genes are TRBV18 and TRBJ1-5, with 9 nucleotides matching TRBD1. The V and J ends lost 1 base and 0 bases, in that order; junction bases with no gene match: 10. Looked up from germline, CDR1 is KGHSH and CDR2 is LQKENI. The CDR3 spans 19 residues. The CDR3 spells CASSPRTDRGPYSNQPQHF. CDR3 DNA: TGTGCCAGCTCACCACGTACGGACAGGGGCCCATATAGCAATCAGCCCCAGCATTTT. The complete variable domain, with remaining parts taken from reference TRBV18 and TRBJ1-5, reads NAGVMQNPRHLVRRRGQEARLRCSPMKGHSHVYWYRQLPEEGLKFMVYLQKENIIDESGMPKERFSAEFPKEGPSILRIQQVVRGDSAAYFCASSPRTDRGPYSNQPQHFGDGTRLSIL.

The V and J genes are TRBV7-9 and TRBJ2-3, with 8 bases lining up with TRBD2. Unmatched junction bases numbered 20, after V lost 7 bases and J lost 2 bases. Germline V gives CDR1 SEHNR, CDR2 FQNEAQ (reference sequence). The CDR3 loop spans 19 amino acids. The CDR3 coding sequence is TGTGCCAGCACACCAAATCTGGAGCGGGAGAACTCGAACACAGATACGCAGTATTTT. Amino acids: CASTPNLERENSNTDTQYF.

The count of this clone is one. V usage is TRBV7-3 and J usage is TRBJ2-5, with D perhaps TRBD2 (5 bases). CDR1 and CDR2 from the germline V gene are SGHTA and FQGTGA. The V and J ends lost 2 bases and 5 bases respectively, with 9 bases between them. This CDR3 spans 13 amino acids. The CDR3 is CASSLEGYETQYF. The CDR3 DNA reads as TGTGCCAGCAGCTTAGAGGGATACGAGACCCAGTACTTC.

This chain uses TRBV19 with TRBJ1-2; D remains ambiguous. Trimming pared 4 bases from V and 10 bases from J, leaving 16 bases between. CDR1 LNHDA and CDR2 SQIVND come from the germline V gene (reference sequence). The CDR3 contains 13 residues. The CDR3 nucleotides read TGTGCCAGTAGTACCCCCCCAGGCGATCTCTACACCTTC. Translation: CASSTPPGDLYTF.

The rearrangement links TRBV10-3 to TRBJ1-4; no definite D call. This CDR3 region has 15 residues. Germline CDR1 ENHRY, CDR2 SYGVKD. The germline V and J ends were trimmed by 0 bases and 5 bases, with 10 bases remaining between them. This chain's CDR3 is CAISESLRENEKLFF. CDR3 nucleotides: TGTGCCATCAGTGAGTCCCTACGGGAAAATGAAAAACTGTTTTTT.

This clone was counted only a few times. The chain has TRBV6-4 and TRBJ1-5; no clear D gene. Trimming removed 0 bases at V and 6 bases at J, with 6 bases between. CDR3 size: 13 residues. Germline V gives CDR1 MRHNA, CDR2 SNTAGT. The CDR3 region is CASSDSGGQPQHF. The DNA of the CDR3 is TGTGCCAGCAGTGACTCCGGTGGTCAGCCCCAGCATTTT.

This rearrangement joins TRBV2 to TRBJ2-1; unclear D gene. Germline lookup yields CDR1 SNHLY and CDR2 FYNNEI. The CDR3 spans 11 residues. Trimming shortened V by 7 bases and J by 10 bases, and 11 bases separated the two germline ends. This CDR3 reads CASNNVGEQFF. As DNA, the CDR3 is TGTGCCAGCAATAACGTCGGGGAGCAGTTCTTC.

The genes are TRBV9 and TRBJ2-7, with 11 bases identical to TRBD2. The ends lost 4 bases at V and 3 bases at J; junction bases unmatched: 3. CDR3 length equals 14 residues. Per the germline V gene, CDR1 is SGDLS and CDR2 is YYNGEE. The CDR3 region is CASSLAGGFYEQYF. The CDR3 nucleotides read TGTGCCAGCAGCCTAGCGGGAGGCTTCTACGAGCAGTACTTC.

Here the CDR3 DNA reads TGTGCCAGCAGCTTAGTCTTCAGCGGGAGTAAGCTCTACGAGCAGTACTTC. Translated, it gives CASSLVFSGSKLYEQYF. The gene calls are TRBV11-3 and TRBJ2-7; 8 positions match TRBD2. Looked up from germline, CDR1 is SGHNT and CDR2 is YENEEA. CDR3 length: 17 amino acids. Unmatched junction bases numbered 11, after V lost 1 base and J lost 3 bases.

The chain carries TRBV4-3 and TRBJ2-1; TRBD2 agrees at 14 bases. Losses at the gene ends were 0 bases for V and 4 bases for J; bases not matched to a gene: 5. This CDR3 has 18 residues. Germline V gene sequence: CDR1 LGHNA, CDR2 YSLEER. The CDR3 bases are TGCGCCAGCAGCCAAGATGAGGGACTAGCGGGAGAATACAATGAGCAGTTCTTC. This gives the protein CASSQDEGLAGEYNEQFF.

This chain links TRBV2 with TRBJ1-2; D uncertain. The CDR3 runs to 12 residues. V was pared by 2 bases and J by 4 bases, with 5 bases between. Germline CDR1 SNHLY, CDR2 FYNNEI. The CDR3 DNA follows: TGTGCCAGCAGTGAAAGCCTCTATGGCTACACCTTC. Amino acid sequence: CASSESLYGYTF.